A selection of T cell receptor beta chains follows, all from one sample in a study of cytomegalovirus exposure and HLA in healthy donors. Measured with immunoSEQ multiplex PCR; TCRdb has only the in-frame clones, and not every one. Among some 190,000 clones listed, around nine tenths were seen once. The sequenced sample consisted of PBMCs. The origin of the receptors is a woman aged 18-30 years in good health and CMV-seronegative. Each CDR3 is given with its conserved first and last residue.

v_call | cdr3_aa
TRBV27 | CASSLYGNNQPQHF
TRBV27 | CASSFVQGQPQHF
TRBV5-1 | CASSLGVAGILNEQYF
TRBV29-1 | CSVEAQGWGGTDTQYF
TRBV6-5 | CASSPQGAGNTIYF
TRBV11-2 | CATGQGGFYTF
TRBV5-4 | CAGGDGGSTDTQYF
TRBV27 | CASSLYPGGLHEQYF
TRBV6-1 | CASRRQGSSYEQYF
TRBV18 | CASSPRGTGAEKLFF
TRBV5-1 | CASSLTSGGAQDTQYF
TRBV27 | CASSLEEPNTGELFF
TRBV6-6 | CASRLGTGQEGGYTF
TRBV6-1 | CASRTGTDTQYF